This T cell receptor beta chain was obtained from a study of T cells in localized non-small cell lung cancer. This clone was picked up a small number of times. Generated by immunoSEQ multiplex PCR, the TCRdb table keeps only in-frame clones and is missing some. Among around 1,600 clones listed, about 20% were seen once. V was trimmed by 3 bases and J by 8 bases, leaving 7 bases between them. There are 12 residues in the CDR3. Germline V gives CDR1 LNHDA, CDR2 SQIVND (reference sequence). Sequences were derived from lung tumor tissue, sampled before any cancer treatment. This rearrangement joins TRBV19 to TRBJ1-4; no clear D. This TCR came from a woman aged 35-75 years with stage I lung adenocarcinoma. Here the CDR3 reads CASSILGEKLFF. CDR3 bases: TGTGCCAGTAGTATTTTGGGGGAAAAACTGTTTTTT. The full variable domain, its missing parts supplied by reference TRBV19 and TRBJ1-4, is DGGITQSPKYLFRKEGQNVTLSCEQNLNHDAMYWYRQDPGQGLRLIYYSQIVNDFQKGDIAEGYSVSREKKESFPLTVTSAQKNPTAFYLCASSILGEKLFFGSGTQLSVL.